The 18 T cell receptor beta chains in this list originate from one sample, sequenced in a study of vaccination and CD4 T cells after COVID-19. Treatment specified: roughly 10-day PBMC culture with coronavirus spike peptide pools or control peptides (ViraFEST assay). The study sequenced cultured CD4+ T cell DNA using the Oncomine TCR Beta short-read assay. TCRdb reprocessed the PCR reads with MiXCR, giving one entry per CDR3 protein. Here the sample spans 11,000 to 15,000 distinct CDR3 sequences, about three fifths being singletons. These receptors' targets are unknown. Sequenced sample: CD4+ T cells from blood, cultured in vitro. The receptor set was obtained from a human donor who had recovered from COVID-19.

V usage is TRBV5-6 and J usage is TRBJ2-4; TRBD1 aligns across 9 bases. The CDR3 is 16 residues long. Trimming took 4 bases from V and 6 from J; bases not matched to a gene: 11. Germline CDR1 is SGHDT and CDR2 is YYEEEE. The DNA for the CDR3 is TGTGCCAGCAGCCTTACAGGGGGCTTCCAGGGAAACATTCAGTACTTC. Its translation is CASSLTGGFQGNIQYF.

This clonotype was seen a handful of times. This chain links TRBV20-1 with TRBJ1-2, with TRBD1 as a possible D gene (6 bases). Germline lookup yields CDR1 DFQATT and CDR2 SNEGSKA (reference sequence). The CDR3 loop spans 12 amino acids. The V end was cut by 5 bases, the J end by 8 bases, with 15 bases between. CDR3 sequence (DNA): TGCAGTGCTCCCCGGACAGTTCTAGGCTACACCTTC. Translating it yields CSAPRTVLGYTF.

In its sample, this clonotype was seen a few times. This sequence joins TRBV20-1 and TRBJ2-2; the D is unclear. The germline gives CDR1 DFQATT, CDR2 SNEGSKA (reference sequence). Between the trimmed V and J ends, which lost 5 bases and 0 bases, there was a span of 7 bases. The CDR3 runs 13 residues. This chain's CDR3 is CSAGPSNTGELFF. As DNA, the CDR3 is TGCAGTGCTGGGCCGTCGAACACCGGGGAGCTGTTTTTT.

This clonotype occurred a few times. This chain uses TRBV7-6 with TRBJ1-3, with 8 nucleotides matching TRBD1. The CDR3 spans 14 residues. V shed 3 bases and J 8 bases; nucleotides not matched to a gene: 6. Germline lookup yields CDR1 SGHVS and CDR2 FNYEAQ. CDR3 sequence: CASSLTGVGDTIYF. The CDR3 DNA reads as TGTGCCAGCAGCTTGACAGGGGTCGGGGACACCATATATTTT.

The chain joins TRBV5-4 to TRBJ1-2; 9 bases agree with TRBD1. Trimming took 0 bases from V and 1 from J; bases not matched to a gene: 4. The CDR3 is made up of 16 amino acids. Germline loops: CDR1 SGHNT, CDR2 YYREEE (reference sequence). CDR3 coding DNA: TGTGCCAGCAGCTTGGCCAGGACAGGGGATAACTATGGCTACACCTTC. Its protein product is CASSLARTGDNYGYTF.

The CDR3 region is CASSLAGPQETQYF. In nucleotides, the CDR3 is TGCGCCAGCAGCTTGGCCGGTCCGCAAGAGACCCAGTACTTC. The chain carries TRBV5-1 and TRBJ2-5; no definite D call. V gave up 0 bases and J gave up 2 bases, with 8 bases separating them. The germline V gene has CDR1 SGHRS and CDR2 YFSETQ. This CDR3 has 14 residues. Complete variable domain (other parts from reference TRBV5-1 and TRBJ2-5): KAGVTQTPRYLIKTRGQQVTLSCSPISGHRSVSWYQQTPGQGLQFLFEYFSETQRNKGNFPGRFSGRQFSNSRSEMNVSTLELGDSALYLCASSLAGPQETQYFGPGTRLLVL.

V is TRBV10-3 and J is TRBJ1-3; D remains unclear. The V end lost 0 bases, the J end lost 0 bases, and 6 bases lay between the germline ends. This CDR3 comprises 15 residues. The germline gives CDR1 ENHRY, CDR2 SYGVKD. The CDR3 loop is CAISESRDSGNTIYF. The CDR3 DNA sequence: TGTGCCATCAGTGAGTCGAGGGACTCTGGAAACACCATATATTTT.

This clonotype was seen only a few times. One end of the junction varies from germline; a read error may be responsible. The J gene is TRBJ1-5, the V gene TRBV5-3, with no clear D. TRBV5-3 is filed as an ORF, its function uncertain. The CDR3 totals 15 residues. CDR3 sequence reads: CASSLLTNSNQPQHF. DNA of the CDR3: TGTGCCAGCAGCTTATTGACGAATAGCAATCAGCCCCAGCATTTT.

This chain uses TRBV7-2 with TRBJ1-3, with D possibly matching TRBD1 (5 bases). CDR3 size: 14 residues. The V gene lost 5 bases and the J gene lost 0 bases, with 8 bases spanning the gap. Germline lookup yields CDR1 SGHTA and CDR2 FQGNSA. The CDR3 nucleotides read TGTGCCAGCAGCACACAGGCCTCTGGAAACACCATATATTTT. Its protein is CASSTQASGNTIYF.

The V call is TRBV28, the J call TRBJ1-1; 8 nucleotides agree with TRBD1. CDR3 length: 16 residues. After removal of 5 bases from V and 4 bases from J, the junction contained 12 bases not matched to a gene. From germline, CDR1 is MDHEN and CDR2 SYDVKM. CDR3 protein: CASSPHPGGMGTEAFF. The CDR3 DNA reads as TGTGCCAGCAGTCCCCACCCAGGGGGCATGGGCACTGAAGCTTTCTTT.

This clonotype is a singleton in its sample. The CDR3 DNA reads as TGTGCCAGCAGTTATAGCCCGGGACAGGGCCCTGGCGGAGCTTACACCTTC. Its translation is CASSYSPGQGPGGAYTF. This sequence joins TRBV6-5 and TRBJ1-2; 9 bases agree with TRBD1. V gave up 3 bases and J gave up 11 bases; unmatched junction bases: 19. This CDR3 is built from 17 residues. Germline assignment: CDR1 MNHEY and CDR2 SVGAGI.

The CDR3 bases are TGCGCCAGCAGGGGGTCCGGGGAGCTGTTTTTT. Its protein is CASRGSGELFF. This sequence joins TRBV5-1 and TRBJ2-2; D unclear. Trimming removed 5 bases from V and 6 bases from J, with 5 bases in between. Per germline, CDR1 SGHRS and CDR2 YFSETQ. The CDR3 spans 11 residues. The variable domain in full, completed from reference TRBV5-1 and TRBJ2-2, reads KAGVTQTPRYLIKTRGQQVTLSCSPISGHRSVSWYQQTPGQGLQFLFEYFSETQRNKGNFPGRFSGRQFSNSRSEMNVSTLELGDSALYLCASRGSGELFFGEGSRLTVL.

V usage is TRBV7-8 and J usage is TRBJ2-6; D is unclear. The CDR3 runs 15 residues. The V end was cut by 1 base, the J end by 1 base, with 5 bases between. Looked up from germline, CDR1 is SGHVS and CDR2 is FQNEAQ. The CDR3 loop is CASSLGASGANVLTF. CDR3 in DNA: TGTGCCAGCAGCTTAGGAGCGTCTGGGGCCAACGTCCTGACTTTC.

A remark on this clonotype: The junction departs from the called germline gene at one end, perhaps through a read error. The J gene is TRBJ2-1, the V gene TRBV20-1; D unresolved. Germline values: CDR1 DFQATT, CDR2 SNEGSKA (reference sequence). This CDR3 has 14 amino acids. CDR3 amino acids: CSAGDFGSYNEQFF. The CDR3 coding sequence is TGCAGTGCTGGAGACTTCGGCTCCTACAATGAGCAGTTCTTC.

This clonotype has only a few counts. The CDR3 DNA follows: TGTGCCATCAGTGAGTTCCAATATCAGCCCCAGCATTTT. Residues: CAISEFQYQPQHF. V gene TRBV10-3 combines with J gene TRBJ1-5; D uncertain. Germline CDR1 and CDR2: ENHRY and SYGVKD. Deletions cut 1 base from V and 5 bases from J, with 6 bases between. The CDR3 is made up of 13 amino acids.

This clonotype was seen only a few times. The chain carries TRBV30 and TRBJ2-7, with 9 bases identical to TRBD2. Germline assignment: CDR1 GTSNPN and CDR2 SVGIG (reference sequence). The CDR3 sequence is 13 residues long. Germline trimming cut 0 bases from V and 4 bases from J; bases unmatched to any gene: 1. CDR3 amino acids: CAWSVAGGYEQYF. DNA for the CDR3: TGTGCCTGGAGTGTAGCGGGAGGTTACGAGCAGTACTTC.

The V gene is TRBV20-1, the J gene TRBJ1-5; D is ambiguous. This CDR3 comprises 12 residues. V lost 0 bases and J lost 5, with 5 bases in between. Germline-derived CDR1 and CDR2 are DFQATT and SNEGSKA (reference sequence). The CDR3 reads CSARDADQPQHF. Here the CDR3 DNA reads TGCAGTGCTAGAGATGCAGATCAGCCCCAGCATTTT.

The rearrangement links TRBV25-1 to TRBJ1-1; TRBD1 might be the D (5 bases). V was pared by 2 bases and J by 3 bases, with 10 bases between. The length of the CDR3 is 14 residues. Germline CDR1 is MGHDK and CDR2 is SYGVNS. The DNA of the CDR3 is TGTGCCAGCAGTGAACCAGGGTCGGACACTGAAGCTTTCTTT. Its protein product is CASSEPGSDTEAFF. Supplemented by reference TRBV25-1 and TRBJ1-1, the full variable domain reads EADIYQTPRYLVIGTGKKITLECSQTMGHDKMYWYQQDPGMELHLIHYSYGVNSTEKGDLSSESTVSRIRTEHFPLTLESARPSHTSQYLCASSEPGSDTEAFFGQGTRLTVV.